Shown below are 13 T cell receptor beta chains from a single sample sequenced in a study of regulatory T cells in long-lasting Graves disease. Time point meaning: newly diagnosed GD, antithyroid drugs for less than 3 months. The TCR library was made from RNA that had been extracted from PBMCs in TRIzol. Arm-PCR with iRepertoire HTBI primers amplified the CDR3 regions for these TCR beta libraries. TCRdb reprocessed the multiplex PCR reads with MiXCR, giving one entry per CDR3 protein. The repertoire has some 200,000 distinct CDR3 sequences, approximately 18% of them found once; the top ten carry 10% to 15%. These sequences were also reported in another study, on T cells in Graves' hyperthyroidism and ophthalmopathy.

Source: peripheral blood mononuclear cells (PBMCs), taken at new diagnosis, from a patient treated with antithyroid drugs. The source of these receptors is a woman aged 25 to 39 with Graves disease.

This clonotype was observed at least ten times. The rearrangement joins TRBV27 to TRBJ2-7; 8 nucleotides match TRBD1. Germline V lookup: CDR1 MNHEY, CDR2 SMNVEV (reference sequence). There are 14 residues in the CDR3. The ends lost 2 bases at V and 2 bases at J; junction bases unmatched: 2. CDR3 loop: CASSLVDRAYEQYF. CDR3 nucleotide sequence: TGTGCCAGCAGTTTAGTGGACAGGGCCTACGAGCAGTACTTC.

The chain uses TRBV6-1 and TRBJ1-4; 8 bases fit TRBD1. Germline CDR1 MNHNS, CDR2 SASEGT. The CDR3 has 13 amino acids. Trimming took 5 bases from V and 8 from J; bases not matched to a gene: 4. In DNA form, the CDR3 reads TGTGCCAGCAGTAACAGGGGGGTGGAAAAACTGTTTTTT. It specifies CASSNRGVEKLFF.

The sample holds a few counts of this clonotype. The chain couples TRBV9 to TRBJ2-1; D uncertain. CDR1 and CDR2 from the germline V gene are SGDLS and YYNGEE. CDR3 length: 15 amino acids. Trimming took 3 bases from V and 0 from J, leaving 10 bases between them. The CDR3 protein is CASSADGSSYNEQFF. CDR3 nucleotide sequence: TGTGCCAGCAGCGCGGACGGTAGCTCCTACAATGAGCAGTTCTTC.

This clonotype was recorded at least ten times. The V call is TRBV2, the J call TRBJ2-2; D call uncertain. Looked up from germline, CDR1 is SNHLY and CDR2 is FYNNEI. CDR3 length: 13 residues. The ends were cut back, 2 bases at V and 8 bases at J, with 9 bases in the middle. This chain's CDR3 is CASSEPRAGELFF. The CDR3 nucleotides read TGTGCCAGCAGTGAACCTAGAGCTGGGGAGCTGTTTTTT.

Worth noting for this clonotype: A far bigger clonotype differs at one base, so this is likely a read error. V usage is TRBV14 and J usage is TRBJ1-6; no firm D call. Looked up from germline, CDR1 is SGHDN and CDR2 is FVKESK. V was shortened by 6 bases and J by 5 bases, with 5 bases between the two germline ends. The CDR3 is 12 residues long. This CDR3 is CASSLDNSPLHF. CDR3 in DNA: TGTGCCAGCAGTTTGGATAATTCACCCCTCCACTTT.

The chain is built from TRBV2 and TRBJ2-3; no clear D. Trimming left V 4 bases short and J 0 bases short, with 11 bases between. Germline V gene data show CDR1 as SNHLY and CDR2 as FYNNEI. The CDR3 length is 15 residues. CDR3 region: CASSAVRDSTDTQYF. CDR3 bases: TGTGCCAGCAGTGCTGTAAGGGATAGCACAGATACGCAGTATTTT. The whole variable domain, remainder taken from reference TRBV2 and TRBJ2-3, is EPEVTQTPSHQVTQMGQEVILRCVPISNHLYFYWYRQILGQKVEFLVSFYNNEISEKSEIFDDQFSVERPDGSNFTLKIRSTKLEDSAMYFCASSAVRDSTDTQYFGPGTRLTVL.

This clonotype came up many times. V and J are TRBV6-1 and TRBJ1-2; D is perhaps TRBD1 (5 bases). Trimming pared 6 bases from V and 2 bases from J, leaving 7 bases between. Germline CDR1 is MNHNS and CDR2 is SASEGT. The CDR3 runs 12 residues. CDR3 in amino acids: CASRRGNYGYTF. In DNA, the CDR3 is TGTGCCAGCAGACGGGGGAACTATGGCTACACCTTC.

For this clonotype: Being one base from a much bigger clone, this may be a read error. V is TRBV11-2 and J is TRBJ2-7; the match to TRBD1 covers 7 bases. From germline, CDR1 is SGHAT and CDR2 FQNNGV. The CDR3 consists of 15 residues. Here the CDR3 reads CAISSLQGLRGEQYF. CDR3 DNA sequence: TGTGCCATCAGCTCTCTACAGGGGCTTCGCGGGGAGCAGTACTTC.

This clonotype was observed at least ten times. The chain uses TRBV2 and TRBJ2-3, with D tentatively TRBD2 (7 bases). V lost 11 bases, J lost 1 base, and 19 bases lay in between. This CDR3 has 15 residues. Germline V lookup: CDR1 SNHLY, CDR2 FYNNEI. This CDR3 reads CAGAPRGAGTDTQYF. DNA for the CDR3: TGTGCCGGGGCCCCCCGGGGGGCGGGCACAGATACGCAGTATTTT. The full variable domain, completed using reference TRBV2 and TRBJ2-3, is EPEVTQTPSHQVTQMGQEVILRCVPISNHLYFYWYRQILGQKVEFLVSFYNNEISEKSEIFDDQFSVERPDGSNFTLKIRSTKLEDSAMYFCAGAPRGAGTDTQYFGPGTRLTVL.

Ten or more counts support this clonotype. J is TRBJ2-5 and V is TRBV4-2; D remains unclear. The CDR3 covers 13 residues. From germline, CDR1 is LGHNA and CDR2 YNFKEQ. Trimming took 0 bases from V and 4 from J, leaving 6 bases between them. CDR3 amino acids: CASSQDYGETQYF. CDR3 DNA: TGTGCCAGCAGCCAAGATTATGGAGAGACCCAGTACTTC.

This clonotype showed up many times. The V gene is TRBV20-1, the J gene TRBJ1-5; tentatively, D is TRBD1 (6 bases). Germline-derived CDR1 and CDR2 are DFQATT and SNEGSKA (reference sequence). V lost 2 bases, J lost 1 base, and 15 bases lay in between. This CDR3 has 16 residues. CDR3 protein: CSARSLGQGSNQPQHF. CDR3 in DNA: TGCAGTGCTAGAAGTTTGGGGCAGGGGAGCAATCAGCCCCAGCATTTT.

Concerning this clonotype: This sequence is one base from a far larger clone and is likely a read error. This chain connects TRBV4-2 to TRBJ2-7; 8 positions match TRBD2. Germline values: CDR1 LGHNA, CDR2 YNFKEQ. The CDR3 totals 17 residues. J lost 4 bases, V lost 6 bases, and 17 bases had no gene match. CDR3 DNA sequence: TGTGCCAGCAGTTGGCGGGGAGCGGGAGCTTGGGATTACGAGCAGTACTTC. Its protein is CASSWRGAGAWDYEQYF.

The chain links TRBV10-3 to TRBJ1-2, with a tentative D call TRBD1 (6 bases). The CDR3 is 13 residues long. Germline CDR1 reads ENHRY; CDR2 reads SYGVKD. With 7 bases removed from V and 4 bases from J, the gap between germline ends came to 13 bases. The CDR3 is CAINGQGTYGYTF. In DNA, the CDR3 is TGTGCCATCAATGGTCAGGGGACCTATGGCTACACCTTC.